The source of this T cell receptor beta chain is a study of response to subunit inactivated influenza vaccine (dated by TCRdb to the late 2010s). About the full investigation: Deep quantitative T cell receptor repertoire profiling was used in the study to track responses to a trivalent subunit inactivated influenza vaccine. The full study reports these points: The authors proposed that each seasonal influenza vaccination may bring in only a limited number of new T cells.

Per the germline V gene (reference sequence), MNHNY is the CDR1 and SVGAGI is the CDR2. Between the V and J ends, shortened by 8 bases and 7 bases respectively, the junction contains 12 bases. From the cysteine through the phenylalanine, the CDR3 covers 13 amino acids. Solely the CDR3 DNA is kept, with 39 bases framed from the first base. A word on this clonotype: The antigen this receptor binds is unknown. Base qualities are not provided; no much larger clone lies one nucleotide away.

The library was made by RT-PCR. The instrument was an Illumina HiSeq 2500. The raw public data were reprocessed by TCRdb itself: fastp quality trimming at Q25, MiXCR clonotype calling, in-frame beta chains only. For every CDR3 protein sequence, its rows merge into one entry that carries the most common genes and DNA. This sample has approximately 520,000 distinct CDR3 sequences in its table, and approximately 15% of those were observed once. The top ten constitute 3% of the sample. This receptor was obtained from a man aged 50-75 years who received an inactivated influenza vaccine. Donor details come from another sample of the same person, matched by shared clones. The material was CD4+ T cells sorted from PBMCs, obtained less than 30 months after vaccination. Recombination linked TRBV6-6 to TRBJ1-6, with the D segment identity uncertain. The bases read TGTGCCAGCCGAGACAACTCCAATTCACCCCTCCACTTT. Translated, it gives CASRDNSNSPLHF.